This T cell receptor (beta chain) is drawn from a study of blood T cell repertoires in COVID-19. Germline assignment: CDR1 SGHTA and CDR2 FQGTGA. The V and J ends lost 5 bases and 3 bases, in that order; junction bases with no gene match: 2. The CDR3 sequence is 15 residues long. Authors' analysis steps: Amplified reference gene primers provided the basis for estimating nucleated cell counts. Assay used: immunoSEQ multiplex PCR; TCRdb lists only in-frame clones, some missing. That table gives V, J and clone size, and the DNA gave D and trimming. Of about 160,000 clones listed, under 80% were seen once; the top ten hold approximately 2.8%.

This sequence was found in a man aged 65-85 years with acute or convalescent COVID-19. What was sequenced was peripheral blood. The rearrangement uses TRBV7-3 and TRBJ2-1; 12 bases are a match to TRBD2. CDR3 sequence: CASSATSGSYNEQFF. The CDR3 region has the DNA TGTGCCAGCAGCGCGACTAGCGGGAGCTACAATGAGCAGTTCTTC.